These T cell receptor beta chains were read from a single sample in a study of response to subunit inactivated influenza vaccine. TCRdb reprocessed the RT-PCR reads with MiXCR, giving one entry per CDR3 protein. The sample holds fewer than 350,000 distinct CDR3 sequences, 21% seen once. This material consisted of PBMCs from blood, taken approximately 22 months after vaccination. These receptors all stem from a man in his fifties or sixties who received an inactivated influenza vaccine. CDR3s include the opening cysteine and the closing phenylalanine or tryptophan. A D gene is named only where the DNA matches it firmly.

v_call,cdr3_length,j_call,d_call,cdr3_aa
TRBV5-4,19,TRBJ1-6,TRBD1,CASSLRPQGTVLYNSPLHF
TRBV12-3/TRBV12-4,12,TRBJ2-1,-,CASSPGSREQFF
TRBV6-2/TRBV6-3,15,TRBJ1-5,TRBD1,CASSYGTGGGQPQHF
TRBV12-3/TRBV12-4,14,TRBJ1-1,-,CASSFAGANTEAFF
TRBV21-1,14,TRBJ1-2,-,CASSKAGQGRGYTF
TRBV10-3,13,TRBJ1-2,-,CAISERGLDGYTF
TRBV2,13,TRBJ1-6,-,CASSEASRSPLHF
TRBV7-9,15,TRBJ2-2,-,CASSLSRGRPGELFF
TRBV11-3,13,TRBJ1-1,-,CASSPAVDTEAFF
TRBV20-1,17,TRBJ1-5,TRBD1,CSARRPRGLLGNQPQHF
TRBV2,10,TRBJ2-7,-,CASASYEQYF
TRBV4-2,17,TRBJ2-1,TRBD2,CASSQVSTSGSYNEQFF
TRBV5-1,15,TRBJ1-3,-,CASSANPGVGNTIYF
TRBV20-1,13,TRBJ1-1,-,CSATDRLGTEAFF